This passage covers 8 T cell receptor beta chains from one sample sequenced in a study of T-cell reconstitution after alpha-beta-depleted transplantation in children (dated by TCRdb to between 2015 and 2016). Libraries were constructed by PCR. The sample was run on an Illumina HiSeq 2500. Molecular barcoding was employed in the preparation of TCR libraries, with unique molecular identifiers being used to normalize TCRbeta repertoire quantification. The public reads were reprocessed in TCRdb via fastp at Q25 and MiXCR, keeping in-frame beta chains. Records with the same CDR3 protein are collapsed into one entry carrying the most frequent genes and DNA. The sample contains some 490,000 distinct CDR3 sequences, 12% of them found a single time. The ten largest clones represent approximately 5.4% of the sample. Sample: PBMCs from the stem cell graft donor, taken from the stem cell graft. The source is a human donor who donated a stem cell graft to a child with combined immunodeficiency.

V gene TRBV7-9 combines with J gene TRBJ1-5; D is possibly TRBD1 (5 bases). Trimming removed 5 bases at V and 9 bases at J, with 14 bases between. CDR1 SEHNR and CDR2 FQNEAQ come from the germline V gene (reference sequence). The CDR3 runs 13 residues. The CDR3 DNA reads as TGTGCCAGCAGCGCGGGACCCCTCTTGCCCCAGCATTTT. The encoded protein is CASSAGPLLPQHF.

This clonotype showed up just a few times. The V and J genes are TRBV7-9 and TRBJ2-4, with D tentatively TRBD1 or TRBD2 (5 bases each). The CDR3 is made up of 15 amino acids. CDR1 is SEHNR and CDR2 is FQNEAQ in the germline V gene (reference sequence). The V end was cut by 5 bases, the J end by 8 bases, with 19 bases between. CDR3 in amino acids: CASSPPTEGRYIQYF. DNA of the CDR3: TGTGCCAGCAGCCCTCCGACAGAGGGGAGATACATTCAGTACTTC.

This clonotype was detected a few times. This chain uses TRBV6-2 or TRBV6-3 with TRBJ2-3, with 12 bases that match TRBD2. The CDR3 is 16 amino acids. With 2 bases clipped from V and 7 bases from J, the junction kept 7 bases outside the gene matches. Germline assignment: CDR1 MNHEY and CDR2 SVGEGT. In DNA form, the CDR3 reads TGTGCCAGCAGTTACGAGACTAGCGGGAGCTTTTATACGCAGTATTTT. Its translation: CASSYETSGSFYTQYF.

The chain is built from TRBV19 and TRBJ2-7; TRBD1 matches at 8 bases. The CDR3 covers 14 residues. Trimming at V came to 6 bases and at J to 6 bases, leaving 10 bases not matched to a gene. Germline assignment: CDR1 LNHDA and CDR2 SQIVND (reference sequence). The chain's CDR3 is CASSYDRGGGEQYF. The CDR3, as DNA: TGTGCCAGTAGCTACGACAGGGGCGGTGGCGAGCAGTACTTC.

This sequence joins TRBV10-3 and TRBJ2-1; D possibly corresponds to TRBD2 (6 bases). The germline V gene has CDR1 ENHRY and CDR2 SYGVKD. The CDR3 is 14 residues long. Trimming pared 4 bases from V and 0 bases from J, leaving 7 bases between. The CDR3 sequence is CAISGGVSYNEQFF. In DNA, the CDR3 is TGTGCCATCAGTGGCGGGGTCTCCTACAATGAGCAGTTCTTC.

The J gene is TRBJ2-5, the V gene TRBV12-3 or TRBV12-4; TRBD2 agrees at 12 bases. This CDR3 spans 17 amino acids. Unmatched junction bases numbered 9, after V lost 4 bases and J lost 3 bases. The CDR3 DNA sequence: TGTGCCAGCAGTTCCCCTAGCGGGGGGGCCATTGAAGAGACCCAGTACTTC. Its translation is CASSSPSGGAIEETQYF.

A few counts support this clonotype. The J gene is TRBJ2-5, the V gene TRBV2, with 8 bases aligning to TRBD1. The V and J ends lost 5 bases and 5 bases, in that order; junction bases with no gene match: 4. This CDR3 has 13 residues. Looked up from germline, CDR1 is SNHLY and CDR2 is FYNNEI. DNA for the CDR3: TGTGCCAGCAGTTCGGGACAGGAGGAGACCCAGTACTTC. Residues: CASSSGQEETQYF.

At least ten counts were recorded for this clonotype. The CDR3 DNA follows: TGTGCCACCAGCGGCCGGACATATGGGATTCAGTACTTC. This codes for CATSGRTYGIQYF. V usage is TRBV15 and J usage is TRBJ2-4; D might be TRBD1 (5 bases). Trimming removed 5 bases from V and 10 bases from J, with 15 bases in between. The CDR3 is 13 amino acids. Germline V lookup: CDR1 LNHNV, CDR2 YYDKDF (reference sequence).